A single sample gave rise to the 7 T cell receptor beta chains below, sequenced in a study of cytomegalovirus exposure and HLA in healthy donors. The PCR had 60 Vbeta and 13 Jbeta primers. Some clones are missing from TCRdb's copy, which holds only in-frame ones; the method was immunoSEQ multiplex PCR. The sample has tens of thousands of clones; over 75% are singletons. The material sequenced was PBMCs. These receptors were taken from a man in his forties in good health and CMV-seronegative.

The chain uses TRBV9 and TRBJ2-7, with D perhaps matching TRBD1 (6 bases). Germline-derived CDR1 and CDR2 are SGDLS and YYNGEE. V dropped 4 bases and J dropped 2 bases, with 19 bases sitting between them. The CDR3 runs 16 residues. The CDR3: CASSPKPRTEPYEQYF. DNA of the CDR3: TGTGCCAGCAGCCCAAAGCCCCGGACAGAACCCTACGAGCAGTACTTC.

The V call is TRBV4-1, the J call TRBJ2-1; D is possibly TRBD1 (5 bases). The CDR3 totals 14 residues. V lost 2 bases and J lost 6, with 11 bases in between. Germline-derived CDR1 and CDR2 are MGHRA and YSYEKL. CDR3 loop: CASSQQQEGNEQFF. CDR3 nucleotide sequence: TGCGCCAGCAGCCAACAACAGGAAGGCAATGAGCAGTTCTTC.

V gene TRBV10-1 combines with J gene TRBJ1-4, with D possibly matching TRBD1 (5 bases). Germline CDR1 WNHNN, CDR2 SYGVQD (reference sequence). The CDR3 extends over 14 amino acids. V was cut by 5 bases and J by 8 bases, with 15 bases left in between. CDR3 DNA sequence: TGCGCCAGCAGTTCCGGGGGGATTGGGGAAAAACTGTTTTTT. Translated, it gives CASSSGGIGEKLFF.

This clone was observed a few times. The gene calls are TRBV9 and TRBJ2-7, with 13 positions matching TRBD2. The CDR3 is 19 amino acids. In germline, CDR1 is SGDLS, CDR2 YYNGEE. Germline trimming cut 1 base from V and 5 bases from J; bases unmatched to any gene: 15. The CDR3 DNA follows: TGTGCCAGCAGCGTACGCGGAGTCGACGGGACTAGCGGGAACCACGAGCAGTACTTC. Translation gives CASSVRGVDGTSGNHEQYF.

This clone was seen only a few times. The chain joins TRBV27 to TRBJ1-5; D is ambiguous. The V gene lost 0 bases and the J gene lost 4 bases, with 4 bases spanning the gap. The CDR3 contains 13 residues. Germline V gene sequence: CDR1 MNHEY, CDR2 SMNVEV (reference sequence). CDR3 coding DNA: TGTGCCAGCAGTTTATCCCATAATCAGCCCCAGCATTTT. It specifies CASSLSHNQPQHF.

This chain connects TRBV6-5 to TRBJ1-1; 7 positions match TRBD1. The CDR3 is 13 amino acids. V shed 5 bases and J 5 bases; nucleotides not matched to a gene: 5. The germline V gene has CDR1 MNHEY and CDR2 SVGAGI. The CDR3 DNA sequence: TGTGCCAGCAGTCCGACAGGGCGTACTGAAGCTTTCTTT. It is translated as CASSPTGRTEAFF.

CDR3 in DNA: TGTGCCAGCAGTTTGGTCCCCCCTTTTGAGAGGCCCCAGCATTTT. Protein: CASSLVPPFERPQHF. The chain joins TRBV28 to TRBJ1-5; D not resolved. The CDR3 totals 15 residues. Looked up from germline, CDR1 is MDHEN and CDR2 is SYDVKM. The V and J ends lost 3 bases and 9 bases respectively, with 18 bases between them.